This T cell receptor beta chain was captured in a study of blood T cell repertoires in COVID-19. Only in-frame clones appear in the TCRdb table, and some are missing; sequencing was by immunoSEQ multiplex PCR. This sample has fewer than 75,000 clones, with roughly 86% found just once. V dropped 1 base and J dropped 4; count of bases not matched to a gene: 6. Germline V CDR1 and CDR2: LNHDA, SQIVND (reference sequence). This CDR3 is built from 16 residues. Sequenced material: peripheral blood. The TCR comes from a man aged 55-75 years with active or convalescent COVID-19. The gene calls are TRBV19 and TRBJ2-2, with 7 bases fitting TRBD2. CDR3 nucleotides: TGTGCCAGTAGTATAGTGGCAGGGACTACCACCGGGGAGCTGTTTTTT. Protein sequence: CASSIVAGTTTGELFF.